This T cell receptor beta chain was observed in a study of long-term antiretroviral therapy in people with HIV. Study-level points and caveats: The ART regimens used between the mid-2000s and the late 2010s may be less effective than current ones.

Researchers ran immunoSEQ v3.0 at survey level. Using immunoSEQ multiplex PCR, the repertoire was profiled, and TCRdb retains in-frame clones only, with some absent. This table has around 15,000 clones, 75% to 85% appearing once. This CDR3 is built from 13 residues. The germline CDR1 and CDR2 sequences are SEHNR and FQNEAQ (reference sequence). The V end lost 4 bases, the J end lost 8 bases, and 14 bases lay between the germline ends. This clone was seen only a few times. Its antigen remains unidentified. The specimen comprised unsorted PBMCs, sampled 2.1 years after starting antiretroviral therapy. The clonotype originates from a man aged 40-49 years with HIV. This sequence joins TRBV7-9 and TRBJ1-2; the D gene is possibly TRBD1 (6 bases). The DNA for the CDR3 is TGTGCCAGCAGCTCCACAGGGTGGGACGGCTACACCTTC. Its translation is CASSSTGWDGYTF. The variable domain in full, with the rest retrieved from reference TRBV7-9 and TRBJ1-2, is DTGVSQNPRHKITKRGQNVTFRCDPISEHNRLYWYRQTLGQGPEFLTYFQNEAQLEKSRLLSDRFSAERPKGSFSTLEIQRTEQGDSAMYLCASSSTGWDGYTFGSGTRLTVV.